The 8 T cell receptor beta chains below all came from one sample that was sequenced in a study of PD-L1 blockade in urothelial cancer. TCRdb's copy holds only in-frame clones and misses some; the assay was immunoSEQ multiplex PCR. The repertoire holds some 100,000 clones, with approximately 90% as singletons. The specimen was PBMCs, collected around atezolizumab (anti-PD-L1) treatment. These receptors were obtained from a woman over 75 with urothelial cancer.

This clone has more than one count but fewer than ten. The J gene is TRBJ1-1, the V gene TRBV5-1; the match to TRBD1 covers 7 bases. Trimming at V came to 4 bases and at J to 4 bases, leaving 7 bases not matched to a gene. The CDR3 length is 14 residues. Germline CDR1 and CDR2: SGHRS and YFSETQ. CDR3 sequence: CASSNQGVGTEAFF. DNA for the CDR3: TGCGCCAGCAGCAATCAGGGGGTTGGCACTGAAGCTTTCTTT.

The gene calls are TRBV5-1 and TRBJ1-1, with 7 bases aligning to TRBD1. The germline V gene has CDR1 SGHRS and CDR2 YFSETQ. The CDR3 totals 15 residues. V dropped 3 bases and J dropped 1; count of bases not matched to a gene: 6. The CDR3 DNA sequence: TGCGCCAGCAGCTCGTCGGACAGGACGAACACTGAAGCTTTCTTT. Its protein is CASSSSDRTNTEAFF.

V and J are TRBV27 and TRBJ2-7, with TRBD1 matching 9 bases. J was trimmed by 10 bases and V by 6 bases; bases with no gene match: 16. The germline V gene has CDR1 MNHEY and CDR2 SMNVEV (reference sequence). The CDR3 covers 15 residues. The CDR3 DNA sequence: TGTGCCAGCAGCACCCCGGGGACAGGGAGGAGGGCACAGTACTTC. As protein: CASSTPGTGRRAQYF.

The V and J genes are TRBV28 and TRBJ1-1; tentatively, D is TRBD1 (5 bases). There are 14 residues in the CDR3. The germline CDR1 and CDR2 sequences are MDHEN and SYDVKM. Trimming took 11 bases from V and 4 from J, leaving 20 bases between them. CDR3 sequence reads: CASTRSGLTTEAFF. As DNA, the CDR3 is TGTGCCTCAACCCGGTCAGGGTTGACCACTGAAGCTTTCTTT.

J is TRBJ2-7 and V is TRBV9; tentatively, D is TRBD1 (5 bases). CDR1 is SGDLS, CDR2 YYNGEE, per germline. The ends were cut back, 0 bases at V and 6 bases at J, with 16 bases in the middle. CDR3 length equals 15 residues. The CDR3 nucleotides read TGTGCCAGCAGCGTAGATAAAGGGGCGATTCGCGAGCAGTACTTC. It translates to CASSVDKGAIREQYF.

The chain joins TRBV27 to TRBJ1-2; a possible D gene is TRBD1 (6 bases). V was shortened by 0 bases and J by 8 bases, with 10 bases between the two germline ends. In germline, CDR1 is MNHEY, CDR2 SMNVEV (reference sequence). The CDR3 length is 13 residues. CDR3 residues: CASSLSKGGGYTF. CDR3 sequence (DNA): TGTGCCAGCAGTTTATCGAAAGGGGGAGGCTACACCTTC.

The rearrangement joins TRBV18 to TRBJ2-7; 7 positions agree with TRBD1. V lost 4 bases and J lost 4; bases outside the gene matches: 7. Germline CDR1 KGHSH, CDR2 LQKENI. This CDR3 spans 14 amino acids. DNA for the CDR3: TGTGCCAGCTCACAACAGGGGCTTGGATACGAGCAGTACTTC. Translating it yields CASSQQGLGYEQYF.

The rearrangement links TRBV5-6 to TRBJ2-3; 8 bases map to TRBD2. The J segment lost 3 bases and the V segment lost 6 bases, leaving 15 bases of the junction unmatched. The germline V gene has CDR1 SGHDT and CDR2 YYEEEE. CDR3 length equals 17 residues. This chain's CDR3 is CASTRGGAGSRTDTQYF. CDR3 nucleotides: TGTGCCAGCACCCGGGGGGGGGCGGGAAGCAGAACAGATACGCAGTATTTT.